Below, one TCR beta chain is given with its context. The antigen is unknown. The data originate from a study of blood T cells in healthy people across ages. Study-level results: Whereas aged donors had fewer naive CD4+ cells, long-lived donors had more of them and higher diversity.

The J segment lost 3 bases and the V segment lost 4 bases, leaving 7 bases of the junction unmatched. The CDR3 spans 15 residues. Germline-derived CDR1 and CDR2 are LGHDT and YNNKEL (reference sequence). Sample-barcoded 5' priming and a J-beta primer mix drove a second PCR of roughly 6 to 12 cycles. TCRdb redid the calling of the 5' RACE reads with MiXCR, one entry per CDR3 protein. In the table there are 1.5 million to 2 million distinct CDR3 sequences, about 31% of which are singletons. The chain employs TRBV3-1 and TRBJ1-2; 8 nucleotides line up with TRBD1. Sample: blood. This receptor was identified in a woman in her 30s in good health. The CDR3 nucleotides are TGTGCCAGCAGCCCCGCGACAGGGGTCTACTATGGCTACACCTTC. Amino acid sequence: CASSPATGVYYGYTF.